The source of this T cell receptor beta chain is a study of blood T cells in healthy people across ages. As for the study in general: With template switching, about one barcoded beta molecule was captured per two T cells. Findings and limits, study-wide: Roughly linearly, TCR beta diversity per million T cells fell as age increased. Naive T cell percentage showed a strong correlation with the diversity of TCR beta.

This clonotype was seen only a few times. Its antigen is undetermined. A second PCR of about 6 to 12 cycles used a sample-barcoded 5' primer and a J-beta primer mix. TCRdb ran MiXCR on the 5' RACE reads and lists one entry per CDR3 protein. The sample lists 500,000 to 550,000 distinct CDR3 sequences, less than 25% occurring once. Germline values: CDR1 SGHAT, CDR2 FQNNGV. The CDR3 loop spans 19 amino acids. V lost 4 bases, J lost 5 bases, and 18 bases stayed unmatched. This same sample was also part of a study on T cells of mothers and their children. That paper adds: Among related mother-child pairs, overlap was slightly higher than in unrelated pairs, though not significantly.

This receptor was identified in a boy younger than 18 in good health. The specimen was blood. The J gene is TRBJ1-5, the V gene TRBV11-2; TRBD1 matches at 9 bases. CDR3 sequence (DNA): TGTGCCAGCAGCTCACCCCCCCGGGACAGGGTTGAGGTGGATCAGCCCCAGCATTTT. This translates into CASSSPPRDRVEVDQPQHF.